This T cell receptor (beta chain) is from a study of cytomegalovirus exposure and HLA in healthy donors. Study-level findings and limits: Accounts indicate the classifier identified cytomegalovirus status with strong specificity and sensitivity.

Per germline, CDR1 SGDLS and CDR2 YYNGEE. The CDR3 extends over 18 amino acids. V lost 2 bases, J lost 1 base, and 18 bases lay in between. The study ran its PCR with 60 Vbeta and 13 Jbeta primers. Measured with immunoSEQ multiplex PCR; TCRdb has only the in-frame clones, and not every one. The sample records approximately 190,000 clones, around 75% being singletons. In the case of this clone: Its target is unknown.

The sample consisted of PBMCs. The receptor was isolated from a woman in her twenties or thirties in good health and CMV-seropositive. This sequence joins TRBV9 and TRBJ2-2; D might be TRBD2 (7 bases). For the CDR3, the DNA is TGTGCCAGCAGCGTCCGAAGCCGGGGGGCCCAGAACACCGGGGAGCTGTTTTTT. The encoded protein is CASSVRSRGAQNTGELFF.